This TCR beta chain was retrieved from a study of control samples from healthy donors and cancer patients. The repertoire was sequenced with immunoSEQ multiplex PCR; TCRdb's copy has only in-frame clones and lacks some. The sample has 150,000 to 200,000 clones, 80% to 90% seen once. CDR3 length equals 15 residues. Trimming took off 4 bases at V and 4 bases at J, with 16 bases between the two ends. Germline V gives CDR1 SEHNR, CDR2 FQNEAQ (reference sequence). The clonotype was recovered from a woman in her twenties or thirties in good health. This chain uses TRBV7-9 with TRBJ2-5; D is perhaps TRBD1 or TRBD2 (5 bases each). The sample taken for sequencing was blood. In DNA form, the CDR3 reads TGTGCCAGCAGCTCAGGGACGGGAACGACAGAGACCCAGTACTTC. It encodes CASSSGTGTTETQYF.